This T cell receptor (beta chain) was identified in a study of T-cell memory formation after mild COVID-19. For this clonotype: Antigen: not known.

The authors produced TCR alpha and TCR beta cDNA libraries with sample barcodes and UMIs by 5'RACE using constant-segment primers. TCRdb passed the 5' RACE reads through MiXCR, listing each CDR3 protein once. The sample includes about 350,000 distinct CDR3 sequences, 28% of them seen just once. Findings of the study overall: Prior to infection, memory already included some responding clones, suggesting cross-reactive memory joined. CD4+ clones that contracted lay mainly in CM and EM; CD8+ ones lay in EMRA. CD4/CD8 balance characterized clones contracting day 15 to 85, and CD4+ skew characterized later expanders.

Germline CDR1 SGHDT, CDR2 YYEEEE. This CDR3 has 15 amino acids. V was clipped by 1 base and J by 5 bases, with 15 bases between them. Sequencing was carried out using PBMCs or a T cell subset sorted from them (not recorded which). V usage is TRBV5-6 and J usage is TRBJ2-5; D is perhaps TRBD2 (6 bases). The receptor was isolated from an adult woman who had mild COVID-19 (a few samples of this study predate the infection). Cell type and time point are not known. The DNA for the CDR3 is TGTGCCAGCAGCTTGAGCACGGCGGGGAGGGAGACCCAGTACTTC. Protein sequence: CASSLSTAGRETQYF.